This T cell receptor (beta chain) is from a study of CD8 T cells in ankylosing spondylitis. General study findings and limits: Relatively rare in peripheral blood, disease-linked clones were also CD8+. Reportedly, significant enrichment of disease-linked clones occurred in matched ankylosing spondylitis synovial fluid. Seemingly characteristic of ankylosing spondylitis blood was a TCR beta motif consisting of about 8 highly homologous variants. Earlier literature documents some of the motif variants in reactive arthritis synovial fluid and blood.

TCRdb re-called the 5' RACE reads with MiXCR, one entry per CDR3 protein. The repertoire holds a few hundred thousand distinct CDR3 sequences, with more than 15% as singletons. A word on this clonotype: The target antigen is unknown.

The CDR3 runs 13 residues. Trimming left V 5 bases short and J 1 base short, with 9 bases between. Germline assignment: CDR1 DFQATT and CDR2 SNEGSKA (reference sequence). The chain joins TRBV20-1 to TRBJ1-5; tentatively, D is TRBD1 (5 bases). The sequence derives from a male donor with ankylosing spondylitis. The sequenced sample consisted of blood, either unsorted or a sorted T cell fraction (not recorded which). The CDR3 nucleotides are TGCAGTGCTGGGGGGGGGAGCAATCAGCCCCAGCATTTT. Amino acids: CSAGGGSNQPQHF.